Listed below are T cell receptor beta chains from one sample, sequenced in a study of T cell responses to AZD1222 COVID-19 vaccine. TCRdb's table, derived via immunoSEQ multiplex PCR, lists solely in-frame clones and lacks some. The table has 120,000 to 150,000 clones, about 93% seen once; the top ten hold approximately 3%. The source material was peripheral blood, sampled on day 0 of MenACWY control vaccination. These receptors all come from an adult in good health. The CDR3 runs from the conserved cysteine through the conserved F or W. A D gene is named only where the DNA matches it firmly. The size field is filled for only some rows; it gives once, few, many or a size class.

abundance: .
j_gene: TRBJ2-3
v_gene: TRBV7-8
d_gene: .
CDR3aa: CASSLVRLGTDTQYF
CDR3nt: TGTGCCAGCAGCTTAGTTAGACTAGGCACAGATACGCAGTATTTT

abundance: .
j_gene: TRBJ2-7
v_gene: TRBV2
d_gene: .
CDR3aa: CASQGGGGLEQYF
CDR3nt: TGTGCCAGCCAGGGGGGAGGGGGTCTCGAGCAGTACTTC

abundance: .
j_gene: TRBJ2-3
v_gene: TRBV6-6
d_gene: .
CDR3aa: CASSLGTRTDTQYF
CDR3nt: TGTGCCAGCAGTTTGGGGACGCGCACAGATACGCAGTATTTT

abundance: .
j_gene: TRBJ1-5
v_gene: TRBV4-1
d_gene: TRBD1
CDR3aa: CASSQGQGEIQPQHF
CDR3nt: TGCGCCAGCAGCCAAGGACAGGGGGAGATTCAGCCCCAGCATTTT

abundance: once
j_gene: TRBJ2-7
v_gene: TRBV11-2
d_gene: .
CDR3aa: CASSLPTSSYEQYF
CDR3nt: TGTGCCAGCAGCTTACCAACGAGCTCCTACGAGCAGTACTTC

abundance: .
j_gene: TRBJ2-7
v_gene: TRBV5-8
d_gene: .
CDR3aa: CASSPSSYEQYF
CDR3nt: TGTGCCAGCAGTCCCAGCTCCTACGAGCAGTACTTC

abundance: .
j_gene: TRBJ1-1
v_gene: TRBV18
d_gene: .
CDR3aa: CASSPTGLNTEAFF
CDR3nt: TGTGCCAGCTCCCCTACGGGTCTCAACACTGAAGCTTTCTTT

abundance: .
j_gene: TRBJ2-7
v_gene: TRBV6-5
d_gene: TRBD1
CDR3aa: CASRDRGRKVREQYF
CDR3nt: TGTGCCAGCAGGGACAGGGGGCGCAAAGTTCGTGAGCAGTACTTC

abundance: .
j_gene: TRBJ2-1
v_gene: TRBV6-5
d_gene: TRBD1
CDR3aa: CASSMGTAYNEQFF
CDR3nt: TGTGCCAGCAGTATGGGGACAGCCTACAATGAGCAGTTCTTC

abundance: once
j_gene: TRBJ2-1
v_gene: TRBV21-1
d_gene: .
CDR3aa: CASSKLEVETGISSSYNEQFF
CDR3nt: TGTGCCAGCAGCAAACTGGAAGTTGAGACAGGGATTTCGAGCTCCTACAATGAGCAGTTCTTC

abundance: .
j_gene: TRBJ1-6
v_gene: TRBV3-1/TRBV3-2
d_gene: .
CDR3aa: CASSQGTINSPLHF
CDR3nt: TGTGCCAGCAGCCAAGGGACGATTAATTCACCCCTCCACTTT

abundance: .
j_gene: TRBJ1-1
v_gene: TRBV10-1
d_gene: .
CDR3aa: CAGVGGNTEAFF
CDR3nt: TGCGCCGGCGTAGGGGGGAACACTGAAGCTTTCTTT

abundance: .
j_gene: TRBJ2-1
v_gene: TRBV2
d_gene: TRBD2
CDR3aa: CASSTRGGLAGGNEQFF
CDR3nt: TGTGCCAGCAGTACCCGAGGGGGACTAGCGGGAGGGAATGAGCAGTTCTTC

abundance: .
j_gene: TRBJ2-1
v_gene: TRBV5-4
d_gene: .
CDR3aa: CASSLVSGEQFF
CDR3nt: TGTGCCAGCAGCTTGGTGAGCGGTGAGCAGTTCTTC

abundance: once
j_gene: TRBJ2-3
v_gene: TRBV18
d_gene: .
CDR3aa: CASSPRSNPDTQYF
CDR3nt: TGTGCCAGCTCACCACGGTCAAATCCGGATACGCAGTATTTT

abundance: .
j_gene: TRBJ2-3
v_gene: TRBV7-3
d_gene: TRBD2
CDR3aa: CASSERGVTDTQYF
CDR3nt: TGTGCCAGCAGCGAGCGGGGGGTCACAGATACGCAGTATTTT

abundance: .
j_gene: TRBJ1-3
v_gene: TRBV5-1
d_gene: .
CDR3aa: CASSPASAGNTIYF
CDR3nt: TGCGCCAGCAGTCCCGCTAGCGCTGGAAACACCATATATTTT

abundance: .
j_gene: TRBJ1-1
v_gene: TRBV10-3
d_gene: .
CDR3aa: CATQEGGTEAFF
CDR3nt: TGTGCCACCCAGGAAGGAGGCACTGAAGCTTTCTTT

abundance: .
j_gene: TRBJ1-1
v_gene: TRBV11-2
d_gene: .
CDR3aa: CASSLVRGNTEAFF
CDR3nt: TGTGCCAGCAGCTTAGTCAGGGGTAACACTGAAGCTTTCTTT

abundance: .
j_gene: TRBJ2-2
v_gene: TRBV19
d_gene: TRBD2
CDR3aa: CATDSAGGPVGELFF
CDR3nt: TGTGCCACCGACTCAGCGGGGGGGCCGGTCGGGGAGCTGTTTTTT